The sequence of this T cell receptor beta chain was determined in a study of cytomegalovirus exposure and HLA in healthy donors. Study-level results: Accurate prediction of most subjects' HLA-A and HLA-B alleles from TCR beta sequences was reported.

Germline CDR1 and CDR2: SQVTM and ANQGSEA. The CDR3 is 12 residues long. V lost 6 bases to trimming and J lost 6 bases; unmatched junction nucleotides: 3. Primers included in the PCR were 60 Vbeta and 13 Jbeta primers. Assay: immunoSEQ multiplex PCR; the TCRdb copy retains only in-frame clones and omits some. The table lists about 200,000 clones, around 78% of them singletons. On this clone itself: Its antigen is undetermined.

The sequence was obtained from a man under 40 in good health and CMV-seronegative. Specimen: PBMCs. The rearrangement links TRBV29-1 to TRBJ2-2; 8 bases align to TRBD1. As DNA, the CDR3 is TGCAGCGTACAGGGGGGACCCGGGGAGCTGTTTTTT. As protein: CSVQGGPGELFF.